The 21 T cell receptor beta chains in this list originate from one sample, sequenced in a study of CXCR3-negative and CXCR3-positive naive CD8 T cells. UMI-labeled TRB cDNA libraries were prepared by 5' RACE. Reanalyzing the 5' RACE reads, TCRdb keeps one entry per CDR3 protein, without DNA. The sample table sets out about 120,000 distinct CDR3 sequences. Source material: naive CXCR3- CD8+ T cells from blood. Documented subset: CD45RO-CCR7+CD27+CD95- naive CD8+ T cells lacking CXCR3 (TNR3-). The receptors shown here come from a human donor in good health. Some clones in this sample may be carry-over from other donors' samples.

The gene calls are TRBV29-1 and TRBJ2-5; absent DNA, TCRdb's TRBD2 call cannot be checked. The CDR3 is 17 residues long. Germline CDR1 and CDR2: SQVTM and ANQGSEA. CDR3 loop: CSVQRLAGGPGQETQYF.

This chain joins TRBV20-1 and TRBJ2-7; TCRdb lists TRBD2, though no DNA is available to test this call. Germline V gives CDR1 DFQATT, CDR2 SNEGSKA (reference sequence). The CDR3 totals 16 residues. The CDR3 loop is CSARDFTSGGLYEQYF.

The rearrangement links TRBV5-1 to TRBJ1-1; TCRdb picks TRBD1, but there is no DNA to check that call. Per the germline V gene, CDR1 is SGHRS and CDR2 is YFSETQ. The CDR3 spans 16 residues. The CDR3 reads CASSLRTGWMNTEAFF.

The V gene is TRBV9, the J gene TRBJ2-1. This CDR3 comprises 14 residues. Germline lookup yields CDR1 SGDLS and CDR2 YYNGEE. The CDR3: CASSVGSSYNEQFF.

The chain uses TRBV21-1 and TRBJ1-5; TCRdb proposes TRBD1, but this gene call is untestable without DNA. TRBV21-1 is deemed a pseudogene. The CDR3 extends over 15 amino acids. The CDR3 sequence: CASSKTGFRNQPQHF.

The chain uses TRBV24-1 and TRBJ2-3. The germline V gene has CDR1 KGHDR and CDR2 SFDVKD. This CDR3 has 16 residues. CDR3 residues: CATSDSSVTSTDTQYF.

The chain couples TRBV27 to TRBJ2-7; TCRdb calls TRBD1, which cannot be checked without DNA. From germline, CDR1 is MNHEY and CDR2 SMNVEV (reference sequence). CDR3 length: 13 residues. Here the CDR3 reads CASSWDRSLEQYF.

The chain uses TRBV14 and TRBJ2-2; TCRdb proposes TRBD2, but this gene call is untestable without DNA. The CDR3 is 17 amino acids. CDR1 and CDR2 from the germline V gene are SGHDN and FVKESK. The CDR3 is CASSQIGLAGVSGELFF.

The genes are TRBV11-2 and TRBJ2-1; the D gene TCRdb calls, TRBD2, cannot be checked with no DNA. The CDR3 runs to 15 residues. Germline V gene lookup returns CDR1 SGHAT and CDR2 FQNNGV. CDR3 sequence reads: CASSPPGLAENEQFF.

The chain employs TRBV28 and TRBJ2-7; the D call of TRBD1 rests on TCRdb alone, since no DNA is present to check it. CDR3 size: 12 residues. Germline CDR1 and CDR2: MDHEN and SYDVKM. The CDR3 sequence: CASRDTDYEQYF.

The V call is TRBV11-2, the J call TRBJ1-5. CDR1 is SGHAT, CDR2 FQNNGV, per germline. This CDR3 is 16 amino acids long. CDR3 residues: CASSSGREERNQPQHF.

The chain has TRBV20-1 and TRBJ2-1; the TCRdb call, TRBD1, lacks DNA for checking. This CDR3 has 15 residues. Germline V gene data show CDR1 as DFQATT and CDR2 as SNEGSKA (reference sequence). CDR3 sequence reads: CSARDGGKSYNEQFF.

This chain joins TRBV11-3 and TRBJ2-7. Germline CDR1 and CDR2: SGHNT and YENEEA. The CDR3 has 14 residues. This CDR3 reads CASSSEGTSYEQYF.

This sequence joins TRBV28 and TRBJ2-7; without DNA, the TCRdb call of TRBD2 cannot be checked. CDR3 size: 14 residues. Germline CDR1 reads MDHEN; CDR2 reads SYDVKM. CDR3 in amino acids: CARSPSGEGYEQYF.

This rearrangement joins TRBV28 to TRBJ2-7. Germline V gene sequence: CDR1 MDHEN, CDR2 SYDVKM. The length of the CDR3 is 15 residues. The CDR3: CASRPLRTASYEQYF.

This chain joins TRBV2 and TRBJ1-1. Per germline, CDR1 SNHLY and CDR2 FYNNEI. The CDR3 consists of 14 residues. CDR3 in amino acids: CASSEWGMPTEAFF.

CDR3 region: CASSSYLTGNYEQYF. This chain connects TRBV7-2 to TRBJ2-7; TCRdb's D gene call, TRBD1, goes unchecked for lack of DNA. Germline loops: CDR1 SGHTA, CDR2 FQGNSA. The CDR3 contains 15 residues.

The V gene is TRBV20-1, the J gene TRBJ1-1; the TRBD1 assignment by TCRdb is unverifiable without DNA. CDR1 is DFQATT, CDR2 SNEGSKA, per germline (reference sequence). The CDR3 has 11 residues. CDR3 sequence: CSAPWNTEAFF.

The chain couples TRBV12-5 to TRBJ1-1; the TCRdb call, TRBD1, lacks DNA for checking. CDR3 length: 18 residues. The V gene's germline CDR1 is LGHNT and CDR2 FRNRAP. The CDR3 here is CASGLASGTGMEATEAFF.

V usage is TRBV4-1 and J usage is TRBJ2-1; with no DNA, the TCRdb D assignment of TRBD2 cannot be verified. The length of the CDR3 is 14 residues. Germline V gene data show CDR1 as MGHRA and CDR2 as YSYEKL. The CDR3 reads CASSLAGGTNEQFF.

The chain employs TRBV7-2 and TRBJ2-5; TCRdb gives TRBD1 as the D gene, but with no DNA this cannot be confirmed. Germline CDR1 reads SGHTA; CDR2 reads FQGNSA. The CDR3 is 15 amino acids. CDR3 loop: CASSLAIRRAETQYF.